This TCR beta chain was identified in a study of tumor and adjacent non-tumor tissue in lung cancer. This sample's RNA came from whole unsorted tissue. Findings and limits, study-wide: Patients with more diverse tumor TCRs had worse survival. Significantly higher TCR diversity was found in tumor than normal lung.

TCRbeta libraries were built with three rounds of nested PCR, modified from ARM-PCR. MiXCR was run by TCRdb on the multiplex PCR reads, yielding one entry per CDR3 protein. This sample carries around 200,000 distinct CDR3 sequences, around 71% of them seen once, and the ten largest clones take under 30%. Germline loops: CDR1 DFQATT, CDR2 SNEGSKA (reference sequence). The CDR3 sequence is 13 residues long. The V gene lost 5 bases and the J gene lost 5 bases, with 15 bases spanning the gap. As to this clonotype: The antigen remains undetermined.

The gene calls are TRBV20-1 and TRBJ1-1; D is unclear. The sequenced material came from lung tumor tissue. This TCR was recovered from a man in his 60s with non-small cell lung cancer. The CDR3 sequence: CSAQTGKKTEAFF. The DNA for the CDR3 is TGCAGTGCTCAAACTGGGAAGAAGACTGAAGCTTTCTTT.